This T cell receptor (beta chain) came from a study of blood T cell repertoires in COVID-19. Overall study: Both acute and convalescent COVID-19 samples were obtained from the United States, Italy and Spain.

Trimming took off 4 bases at V and 1 base at J, with 7 bases between the two ends. Germline CDR1 reads ENHRY; CDR2 reads SYGVKD. This CDR3 is built from 13 residues. The data were produced by immunoSEQ multiplex PCR, yet TCRdb's version contains in-frame clones alone and is incomplete. Of approximately 90,000 clones listed, about 89% are singletons. The sequencing sample was made of peripheral blood. The rearrangement joins TRBV10-3 to TRBJ1-1; TRBD1 is a possible D gene (5 bases). This TCR was sampled from a woman aged 70-85 years with acute or convalescent COVID-19. In DNA, the CDR3 is TGTGCCATCAGTGGGACATCGAACACTGAAGCTTTCTTT. Its translation is CAISGTSNTEAFF.